The sequence of this TCR beta chain was determined in a study of blood T cell repertoires in COVID-19. The overall study: Samples of COVID-19 (acute and convalescent) were obtained from the United States, Italy and Spain.

The germline CDR1 and CDR2 sequences are SEHNR and FQNEAQ (reference sequence). The V gene lost 5 bases and the J gene lost 7 bases, with 14 bases spanning the gap. The CDR3 has 13 residues. Profiled with immunoSEQ multiplex PCR; TCRdb holds only in-frame clones, not every one. The data show 150,000 to 200,000 clones, with less than 90% seen just once and 13% to 15% held by the top ten. This TCR was recovered from a man younger than 35 with active or convalescent COVID-19. This chain joins TRBV7-9 and TRBJ1-1; D might be TRBD1 (5 bases). Material for sequencing was peripheral blood. CDR3 nucleotide sequence: TGTGCCAGCAGCCGGCCAGGGACTTATGAAGCTTTCTTT. Translated: CASSRPGTYEAFF.